This passage covers 27 T cell receptor beta chains from one sample sequenced in a study of OX40 agonist ivuxolimab in advanced cancers. TCRdb's copy holds only in-frame clones and misses some; the assay was immunoSEQ multiplex PCR. The data hold tens of thousands of clones, with about 92% observed a single time. Material: CD4+ or CD8+ T cells sorted from blood, obtained in a trial of the OX40 agonist ivuxolimab. Receptor source: an adult with an advanced solid tumor such as melanoma, head and neck, liver or kidney cancer.

V gene TRBV15 combines with J gene TRBJ1-2; unclear D gene. The CDR3 is 12 residues long. Germline V lookup: CDR1 LNHNV, CDR2 YYDKDF (reference sequence). V lost 7 bases, J lost 4 bases, and 10 bases lay in between. For the CDR3, the DNA is TGTGCCACCATAGGAGTAGGCTATGGCTACACCTTC. This encodes CATIGVGYGYTF.

Comments on this clone: The sample contains more than one DNA sequence encoding this CDR3. The chain links TRBV28 to TRBJ1-5; tentative D call: TRBD1 (5 bases). The CDR3 is 13 residues long. V was cut by 6 bases and J by 3 bases, with 9 bases left in between. CDR1 is MDHEN and CDR2 is SYDVKM in the germline V gene. DNA for the CDR3: TGTGCCAGCAGGGGGGGATCCAATCAGCCCCAGCATTTT. This codes for CASRGGSNQPQHF.

The chain links TRBV4-1 to TRBJ1-1, with no clear D. The CDR3 contains 12 residues. The germline CDR1 and CDR2 sequences are MGHRA and YSYEKL. Trimming removed 1 base from V and 7 bases from J, with 7 bases in between. CDR3 sequence: CASSQVFGEAFF. The CDR3 region has the DNA TGCGCCAGCAGCCAAGTTTTCGGTGAAGCTTTCTTT.

The chain uses TRBV7-9 and TRBJ2-1, with 11 bases that match TRBD1. The trim removed 4 bases at V and 0 bases at J, leaving 8 bases unmatched. The CDR3 length is 18 residues. CDR1 is SEHNR and CDR2 is FQNEAQ in the germline V gene (reference sequence). The CDR3 region is CASSSFYGTGGSYNEQFF. CDR3 sequence (DNA): TGTGCCAGCAGCTCGTTTTATGGGACAGGGGGCTCCTACAATGAGCAGTTCTTC.

This sequence joins TRBV5-4 and TRBJ2-5, with TRBD2 matching over 11 bases. Germline CDR1 is SGHNT and CDR2 is YYREEE (reference sequence). The CDR3 is 16 residues long. The ends lost 1 base at V and 4 bases at J; junction bases unmatched: 6. The CDR3 bases are TGTGCCAGCAGCTTGCCTTATAGCGGGGGGGTAGAGACCCAGTACTTC. Translating gives CASSLPYSGGVETQYF.

The chain employs TRBV5-5 and TRBJ1-3; D uncertain. V lost 5 bases to trimming and J lost 6 bases, with 9 bases between them. Germline V lookup: CDR1 SGHKS, CDR2 YYEKEE (reference sequence). CDR3 size: 12 residues. The CDR3 coding sequence is TGTGCCAGCAGGGCCCTTGAAAACACCATATATTTT. It yields the protein CASRALENTIYF.

The rearrangement joins TRBV28 to TRBJ2-5, with TRBD1 matching over 7 bases. V was clipped by 6 bases and J by 1 base; unmatched bases: 5. Germline V gene lookup returns CDR1 MDHEN and CDR2 SYDVKM. The CDR3 totals 14 residues. The CDR3 protein is CASRTGLRQETQYF. For the CDR3, the DNA is TGTGCCAGCAGGACAGGGCTACGCCAAGAGACCCAGTACTTC.

V and J are TRBV18 and TRBJ2-5; D unclear. V lost 3 bases to trimming and J lost 2 bases, with 13 bases between them. This CDR3 is built from 15 residues. Germline CDR1 is KGHSH and CDR2 is LQKENI. The DNA for the CDR3 is TGTGCCAGCTCACCCCCGGGCCCCAGACAAGAGACCCAGTACTTC. Translated, it gives CASSPPGPRQETQYF.

The gene calls are TRBV28 and TRBJ2-2; 9 bases agree with TRBD1. Germline lookup yields CDR1 MDHEN and CDR2 SYDVKM. Trimming took 6 bases from V and 7 from J; bases not matched to a gene: 9. This CDR3 is 15 amino acids long. This CDR3 is CASSFTGTGLGELFF. The CDR3 DNA is TGTGCCAGCAGCTTTACCGGGACAGGGCTCGGGGAGCTGTTTTTT. Using reference TRBV28 and TRBJ2-2 for the parts outside the CDR3, the full variable domain is DVKVTQSSRYLVKRTGEKVFLECVQDMDHENMFWYRQDPGLGLRLIYFSYDVKMKEKGDIPEGYSVSREKKERFSLILESASTNQTSMYLCASSFTGTGLGELFFGEGSRLTVL.

This clone has a single count. The J gene is TRBJ2-7, the V gene TRBV12-5; 9 bases fit TRBD1. This CDR3 contains 15 residues. CDR1 is LGHNT and CDR2 is FRNRAP in the germline V gene. Trimming cost V 6 bases and J 2 bases; bases outside gene matches: 8. The CDR3 here is CASGPGQGFPYEQYF. The DNA of the CDR3 is TGTGCTAGTGGACCCGGACAGGGGTTCCCCTACGAGCAGTACTTC.

This chain connects TRBV7-9 to TRBJ1-1; D may be TRBD1 (5 bases). Per the germline V gene, CDR1 is SEHNR and CDR2 is FQNEAQ (reference sequence). Trimming removed 5 bases from V and 1 base from J, with 8 bases in between. This CDR3 contains 13 residues. The CDR3 protein is CASSRDWNTEAFF. DNA for the CDR3: TGTGCCAGCAGCAGGGACTGGAACACTGAAGCTTTCTTT.

The V call is TRBV7-9, the J call TRBJ2-1; D may be TRBD1 (6 bases). The CDR3 covers 15 residues. Looked up from germline, CDR1 is SEHNR and CDR2 is FQNEAQ (reference sequence). Between the trimmed V and J ends, which lost 0 bases and 0 bases, there was a span of 6 bases. The CDR3 region has the DNA TGTGCCAGCAGCTTAGCGGGGGCCTCCTACAATGAGCAGTTCTTC. This encodes CASSLAGASYNEQFF. Looking up the rest from reference TRBV7-9 and TRBJ2-1 gives the full variable domain: DTGVSQNPRHKITKRGQNVTFRCDPISEHNRLYWYRQTLGQGPEFLTYFQNEAQLEKSRLLSDRFSAERPKGSFSTLEIQRTEQGDSAMYLCASSLAGASYNEQFFGPGTRLTVL.

The chain carries TRBV6-5 and TRBJ2-1, with TRBD2 matching 12 bases. The germline V gene encodes CDR1 MNHEY and CDR2 SVGAGI. CDR3 length: 15 residues. Trimming removed 7 bases from V and 10 bases from J; junction bases left unmatched: 11. The CDR3 spells CASTRLAGERGEQFF. CDR3 DNA: TGTGCCAGCACCCGACTAGCGGGGGAACGGGGAGAGCAGTTCTTC.

The J gene is TRBJ1-5, the V gene TRBV18; D not resolved. Deletions cut 8 bases from V and 4 bases from J, with 9 bases between. The CDR3 totals 12 residues. CDR1 is KGHSH and CDR2 is LQKENI in the germline V gene. The CDR3 loop reads CASHGENQPQHF. The CDR3 DNA sequence: TGTGCCAGCCACGGCGAGAATCAGCCCCAGCATTTT.

V gene TRBV7-3 combines with J gene TRBJ1-1, with D possibly TRBD1 on 6 matching bases. In germline, CDR1 is SGHTA, CDR2 FQGTGA. The V end lost 2 bases, the J end lost 4 bases, and 11 bases lay between the germline ends. CDR3 length equals 14 residues. The CDR3 sequence: CASSLSTTGTEAFF. The CDR3 DNA sequence: TGTGCCAGCAGCTTATCCACGACAGGCACTGAAGCTTTCTTT.

V gene TRBV5-6 combines with J gene TRBJ2-7, with a tentative D call TRBD1 (5 bases). Trimming pared 2 bases from V and 3 bases from J, leaving 9 bases between. The CDR3 is made up of 13 amino acids. The V gene's germline CDR1 is SGHDT and CDR2 YYEEEE. The CDR3 loop is CASSLQARYEQYV. CDR3 in DNA: TGTGCCAGCAGCTTACAGGCCCGCTACGAGCAGTACGTC.

This chain uses TRBV11-2 with TRBJ2-6, with 8 nucleotides matching TRBD1. CDR1 is SGHAT, CDR2 FQNNGV, per germline. V dropped 3 bases and J dropped 2; count of bases not matched to a gene: 3. This CDR3 comprises 16 residues. In DNA, the CDR3 is TGTGCCAGCAGCTTCCTCAGGGGGCCTGGGGCCAACGTCCTGACTTTC. Its translation: CASSFLRGPGANVLTF.

The CDR3 is CASSAYGTPPPGGYTF. CDR3 coding DNA: TGTGCCAGCAGCGCGTACGGGACACCACCTCCCGGTGGCTACACCTTC. This chain joins TRBV7-9 and TRBJ1-2, with D possibly being TRBD1 (6 bases). The CDR3 extends over 16 amino acids. Deletions cut 5 bases from V and 7 bases from J, with 23 bases between. Germline V gene data show CDR1 as SEHNR and CDR2 as FQNEAQ (reference sequence). Combining the CDR3 with reference TRBV7-9 and TRBJ1-2 gives the whole variable domain DTGVSQNPRHKITKRGQNVTFRCDPISEHNRLYWYRQTLGQGPEFLTYFQNEAQLEKSRLLSDRFSAERPKGSFSTLEIQRTEQGDSAMYLCASSAYGTPPPGGYTFGSGTRLTVV.

This chain connects TRBV6-5 to TRBJ1-6, with D possibly being TRBD1 (5 bases). The CDR3 loop spans 16 amino acids. V dropped 0 bases and J dropped 11 bases, with 17 bases sitting between them. Germline-derived CDR1 and CDR2 are MNHEY and SVGAGI. CDR3 sequence reads: CASSYSLGVGAAPLHF. The CDR3 DNA reads TGTGCCAGCAGTTACTCCCTAGGGGTAGGGGCAGCACCCCTCCACTTT.

This clone occurred once. The V call is TRBV11-1, the J call TRBJ2-7, with TRBD2 matching over 10 bases. The CDR3 totals 15 residues. Trimming took 5 bases from V and 3 from J; bases not matched to a gene: 7. CDR1 is SGHAT and CDR2 is FQDESV in the germline V gene (reference sequence). The CDR3 DNA reads TGTGCCAGCAGCATAGAGGCTAGCGGGGGCTACGAGCAGTACTTC. Translation: CASSIEASGGYEQYF.

The gene calls are TRBV7-9 and TRBJ1-1, with TRBD1 matching 7 bases. The length of the CDR3 is 13 residues. J lost 4 bases, V lost 8 bases, and 7 bases had no gene match. Germline V gene lookup returns CDR1 SEHNR and CDR2 FQNEAQ (reference sequence). CDR3 in amino acids: CASDITGVTEAFF. DNA of the CDR3: TGTGCCAGCGATATTACAGGGGTCACTGAAGCTTTCTTT.

The genes are TRBV9 and TRBJ1-2; 7 bases agree with TRBD1. Per germline, CDR1 SGDLS and CDR2 YYNGEE. The CDR3 is 14 residues long. J lost 8 bases, V lost 0 bases, and 7 bases had no gene match. The CDR3 DNA is TGTGCCAGCAGCGTAGAAAGCCAGGGGGTGGGCTACACCTTC. Translated, it gives CASSVESQGVGYTF.

This clone was seen only a few times. The chain combines TRBV10-1 with TRBJ2-2; perhaps TRBD1 as D (5 bases). The germline gives CDR1 WNHNN, CDR2 SYGVQD (reference sequence). Deletions cut 9 bases from V and 6 bases from J, with 8 bases between. The CDR3 extends over 11 amino acids. The CDR3 region is CASSGSGELFF. CDR3 nucleotides: TGCGCCAGTTCAGGGTCCGGGGAGCTGTTTTTT.

The V and J genes are TRBV9 and TRBJ2-7; TRBD1 aligns across 8 bases. The CDR3 runs 15 residues. Germline V CDR1 and CDR2: SGDLS, YYNGEE. The J segment lost 5 bases and the V segment lost 4 bases, leaving 11 bases of the junction unmatched. The CDR3 loop reads CASSSPGQARHEQYV. The CDR3 nucleotides are TGTGCCAGCAGCTCTCCGGGACAGGCCCGTCACGAGCAGTACGTC.

The chain recombines TRBV5-1 with TRBJ2-4; D not certain. Trimming shortened V by 0 bases and J by 9 bases, and 13 bases separated the two germline ends. The CDR3 extends over 14 amino acids. Germline CDR1 and CDR2: SGHRS and YFSETQ. The CDR3 sequence is CASSLEGPPRIQYF. The DNA of the CDR3 is TGCGCCAGCAGCTTGGAGGGTCCACCACGCATTCAGTACTTC.

The chain uses TRBV6-1 and TRBJ1-6, with D unclear. Trimming cost V 5 bases and J 7 bases, with 15 bases left between them. The CDR3 consists of 15 residues. The germline gives CDR1 MNHNS, CDR2 SASEGT. CDR3 protein: CASSPTGLGNSPLHF. The CDR3 coding sequence is TGTGCCAGCAGTCCGACCGGGTTAGGAAATTCACCCCTCCACTTT.

This chain uses TRBV6-5 with TRBJ2-5, with 10 bases aligning to TRBD1. Germline V gives CDR1 MNHEY, CDR2 SVGAGI. The CDR3 loop spans 16 amino acids. V dropped 0 bases and J dropped 5; count of bases not matched to a gene: 6. CDR3: CASSYSGQGVAETQYF. The CDR3 region has the DNA TGTGCCAGCAGTTACTCTGGACAGGGGGTAGCGGAGACCCAGTACTTC.